Here is one TCR beta chain with its context. TCRdb re-analysed the RT-PCR reads in MiXCR, keeping a single row per CDR3 protein. This sample has about 700,000 distinct CDR3 sequences, with 14% found just once. The TCR was taken from a female donor in good health, serving as a healthy control. The specimen sequenced was memory CD4+ T cells from blood.

The chain's CDR3 is CSVEQLNTEAFF. The CDR3 DNA is TGCAGCGTTGAACAGCTGAACACTGAAGCTTTCTTT. The genes are TRBV29-1 and TRBJ1-1; D unresolved. The CDR3 spans 12 residues. Trimming pared 2 bases from V and 0 bases from J, leaving 4 bases between. The germline gives CDR1 SQVTM, CDR2 ANQGSEA.